One and the same sample provided the 28 T cell receptor beta chains below, sequenced in a study of blood T cell repertoires in COVID-19. Generated by immunoSEQ multiplex PCR, the TCRdb table keeps only in-frame clones and is missing some. In the table there are some 100,000 clones, over 80% of which are singletons. Input material: peripheral blood. These receptors came from a woman in her sixties or seventies with active COVID-19.

This rearrangement joins TRBV7-9 to TRBJ1-4; 8 bases fit TRBD1. CDR1 and CDR2 (germline): SEHNR, FQNEAQ (reference sequence). This CDR3 spans 15 amino acids. The V segment lost 4 bases and the J segment 4 bases; nucleotides outside the gene matches: 5. The CDR3 loop reads CASSSDRVSNEKLFF. The CDR3 nucleotides are TGTGCCAGCAGCTCGGACAGGGTTAGTAATGAAAAACTGTTTTTT.

The chain's CDR3 is CASSLGGTGELFF. The CDR3 nucleotides read TGTGCCAGCAGCTTGGGAGGGACCGGGGAGCTGTTTTTT. V gene TRBV5-4 combines with J gene TRBJ2-2; maybe TRBD2 (5 bases). Germline CDR1 and CDR2: SGHNT and YYREEE (reference sequence). Trimming stripped 0 bases from V and 5 bases from J, with 5 bases between. This CDR3 region has 13 residues.

The chain joins TRBV29-1 to TRBJ2-7; 9 bases match TRBD1. The CDR3 runs 13 residues. J lost 0 bases, V lost 7 bases, and 4 bases had no gene match. Germline V gene data show CDR1 as SQVTM and CDR2 as ANQGSEA. CDR3 residues: CSGGTGSSYEQYF. CDR3 in DNA: TGCAGCGGGGGGACAGGGAGCTCCTACGAGCAGTACTTC.

Only one count was recorded for this clone. This sequence joins TRBV24-1 and TRBJ2-2, with 7 bases matching TRBD1. The CDR3 spans 16 residues. V lost 4 bases to trimming and J lost 2 bases; unmatched junction nucleotides: 6. Germline-derived CDR1 and CDR2 are KGHDR and SFDVKD. The CDR3 loop is CATSDAGQDNTGELFF. CDR3 in DNA: TGTGCCACCAGTGACGCCGGACAGGATAACACCGGGGAGCTGTTTTTT.

This sequence joins TRBV9 and TRBJ2-3; tentative D call: TRBD2 (6 bases). There are 16 residues in the CDR3. The V end lost 0 bases, the J end lost 4 bases, and 15 bases lay between the germline ends. The germline CDR1 and CDR2 sequences are SGDLS and YYNGEE. CDR3 region: CASSVGNSGRADTQYF. As DNA, the CDR3 is TGTGCCAGCAGCGTAGGAAATAGCGGCCGGGCAGATACGCAGTATTTT.

CDR3 DNA sequence: TGTGCCAGCAGCCCCAACAGGGGGCTTTACACCGGGGAGCTGTTTTTT. Protein product: CASSPNRGLYTGELFF. This chain connects TRBV3-1 (or the pseudogene TRBV3-2) to TRBJ2-2; 9 nucleotides agree with TRBD1. The germline V gene has CDR1 LGHDT and CDR2 YNNKEL (reference sequence). The junction had 6 bases not matched to a gene; V was cut back by 4 bases and J by 3 bases. This CDR3 comprises 16 residues.

The chain carries TRBV24-1 and TRBJ1-5; the match to TRBD1 covers 10 bases. Germline values: CDR1 KGHDR, CDR2 SFDVKD. Germline trimming cut 7 bases from V and 2 bases from J; bases unmatched to any gene: 13. The CDR3 runs to 18 residues. The DNA of the CDR3 is TGTGCCACCAGCCCGGGACAGGGGAAAAGTTTAGGCAATCAGCCCCAGCATTTT. Translated: CATSPGQGKSLGNQPQHF.

This chain uses TRBV6-5 with TRBJ1-4; TRBD1 matches 8 bases. The CDR3 consists of 15 residues. Germline loops: CDR1 MNHEY, CDR2 SVGAGI. With V trimmed by 0 bases and J by 8 bases, 5 bases remained unmatched. CDR3 amino acids: CASSYSGTGGEKLFF. CDR3 nucleotides: TGTGCCAGCAGTTACTCCGGGACAGGTGGCGAAAAACTGTTTTTT.

The chain employs TRBV20-1 and TRBJ2-5; D may be TRBD1 (5 bases). The V gene lost 3 bases and the J gene lost 5 bases, with 13 bases spanning the gap. CDR1 and CDR2 from the germline V gene are DFQATT and SNEGSKA (reference sequence). CDR3 length: 13 amino acids. In nucleotides, the CDR3 is TGCAGTGCTAGTGTAAGGGGTAGGGAGACCCAGTACTTC. The encoded protein is CSASVRGRETQYF.

The J gene is TRBJ2-1, the V gene TRBV12-5; tentatively, D is TRBD1 (6 bases). V was cut by 0 bases and J by 4 bases, with 19 bases left in between. Per germline, CDR1 LGHNT and CDR2 FRNRAP. The CDR3 length is 18 residues. The CDR3 sequence: CASGLVVYRGRGYNEQFF. CDR3 sequence (DNA): TGTGCTAGTGGTTTGGTTGTATATAGGGGCAGGGGATACAATGAGCAGTTCTTC.

For the CDR3, the DNA is TGTGCCAGCAGCCAAGGTGTCGGCGGGAGCACTGAAGCTTTCTTT. Translated, it gives CASSQGVGGSTEAFF. The chain recombines TRBV3-1 (or the pseudogene TRBV3-2) with TRBJ1-1; D gene unclear. V lost 1 base and J 4 bases, leaving 13 bases between the germline ends. The CDR3 length is 15 residues. CDR1 LGHDT and CDR2 YNNKEL come from the germline V gene (reference sequence).

The chain is built from TRBV7-9 and TRBJ2-5; D gene ambiguous. This CDR3 has 13 residues. The germline gives CDR1 SEHNR, CDR2 FQNEAQ (reference sequence). Trimming pared 2 bases from V and 2 bases from J, leaving 6 bases between. CDR3 loop: CASSLLTQETQYF. DNA of the CDR3: TGTGCCAGCAGCTTACTTACACAAGAGACCCAGTACTTC. The whole variable domain, remainder taken from reference TRBV7-9 and TRBJ2-5, is DTGVSQNPRHKITKRGQNVTFRCDPISEHNRLYWYRQTLGQGPEFLTYFQNEAQLEKSRLLSDRFSAERPKGSFSTLEIQRTEQGDSAMYLCASSLLTQETQYFGPGTRLLVL.

The chain links TRBV28 to TRBJ1-6, with D perhaps matching TRBD1 (6 bases). Trimming shortened V by 6 bases and J by 7 bases, and 16 bases separated the two germline ends. This CDR3 has 15 residues. Germline lookup yields CDR1 MDHEN and CDR2 SYDVKM. The CDR3 is CASRGTGSGNSPLHF. CDR3 bases: TGTGCCAGCAGGGGTACAGGGTCGGGGAATTCACCCCTCCACTTT.

The V and J genes are TRBV25-1 and TRBJ2-5; TRBD2 matches at 7 bases. Germline V CDR1 and CDR2: MGHDK, SYGVNS. V lost 4 bases and J lost 4; bases outside the gene matches: 9. The CDR3 totals 15 residues. CDR3 sequence reads: CASSGGGSLLETQYF. DNA for the CDR3: TGTGCCAGCAGTGGGGGGGGGTCATTATTAGAGACCCAGTACTTC. Using reference TRBV25-1 and TRBJ2-5 for the parts outside the CDR3, the full variable domain is EADIYQTPRYLVIGTGKKITLECSQTMGHDKMYWYQQDPGMELHLIHYSYGVNSTEKGDLSSESTVSRIRTEHFPLTLESARPSHTSQYLCASSGGGSLLETQYFGPGTRLLVL.

The V and J genes are TRBV7-6 and TRBJ2-2, with 11 positions matching TRBD2. The junction had 9 bases not matched to a gene; V was cut back by 6 bases and J by 3 bases. Germline V lookup: CDR1 SGHVS, CDR2 FNYEAQ. The CDR3 is 17 residues long. CDR3 coding DNA: TGTGCCAGCAGACCACCGGGACTAGCGGCTGACACCGGGGAGCTGTTTTTT. Protein product: CASRPPGLAADTGELFF. Full variable domain (remainder filled in from reference TRBV7-6 and TRBJ2-2): GAGVSQSPRYKVTKRGQDVALRCDPISGHVSLYWYRQALGQGPEFLTYFNYEAQQDKSGLPNDRFSAERPEGSISTLTIQRTEQRDSAMYRCASRPPGLAADTGELFFGEGSRLTVL.

The rearrangement links TRBV6-5 to TRBJ1-1, with D hard to call. CDR3 length equals 13 residues. V shed 5 bases and J shed 13 bases, with 20 bases lying between them. Per the germline V gene, CDR1 is MNHEY and CDR2 is SVGAGI. CDR3 sequence reads: CASSTLGSRIVFF. The CDR3 bases are TGTGCCAGCAGTACTCTAGGCTCCAGAATTGTTTTCTTT.

V usage is TRBV19 and J usage is TRBJ2-2; tentatively, D is TRBD2 (5 bases). The CDR3 has 14 residues. The V and J ends lost 7 bases and 4 bases respectively, with 13 bases between them. The germline V gene has CDR1 LNHDA and CDR2 SQIVND (reference sequence). The CDR3 DNA sequence: TGTGCCAGTAAGGTTAGCGACCGCACCGGGGAGCTGTTTTTT. Its translation: CASKVSDRTGELFF.

A single count supports this clone. This chain joins TRBV14 and TRBJ2-7; D perhaps matches TRBD1 (5 bases). CDR1 and CDR2 (germline): SGHDN, FVKESK. V lost 4 bases, J lost 0 bases, and 10 bases lay in between. This CDR3 region has 14 residues. The CDR3 reads CASSPTVYSYEQYF. CDR3 DNA: TGTGCCAGCAGCCCGACAGTTTACTCCTACGAGCAGTACTTC. The full variable domain, in which reference TRBV14 and TRBJ2-7 provide the parts outside the CDR3, is EAGVTQFPSHSVIEKGQTVTLRCDPISGHDNLYWYRRVMGKEIKFLLHFVKESKQDESGMPNNRFLAERTGGTYSTLKVQPAELEDSGVYFCASSPTVYSYEQYFGPGTRLTVT.

This clone was counted a single time. The chain has TRBV29-1 and TRBJ2-7; 12 bases map to TRBD2. This CDR3 comprises 14 residues. Unmatched junction bases numbered 10, after V lost 6 bases and J lost 7 bases. CDR1 is SQVTM, CDR2 ANQGSEA, per germline. The CDR3 is CSVHLAGGFWEQYF. DNA for the CDR3: TGCAGCGTCCATCTAGCGGGAGGGTTTTGGGAGCAGTACTTC.

This chain uses TRBV19 with TRBJ2-1; 11 bases align to TRBD1. CDR1 is LNHDA and CDR2 is SQIVND in the germline V gene (reference sequence). The J segment lost 9 bases and the V segment lost 6 bases, leaving 7 bases of the junction unmatched. CDR3 length: 14 residues. In DNA form, the CDR3 reads TGTGCCAGTAGGGGACAGGGGGAGGATAGTGAGCAGTTCTTC. Translation: CASRGQGEDSEQFF. Complete variable domain (other parts from reference TRBV19 and TRBJ2-1): DGGITQSPKYLFRKEGQNVTLSCEQNLNHDAMYWYRQDPGQGLRLIYYSQIVNDFQKGDIAEGYSVSREKKESFPLTVTSAQKNPTAFYLCASRGQGEDSEQFFGPGTRLTVL.

The chain joins TRBV7-6 to TRBJ1-4; tentatively, D is TRBD1 (5 bases). This CDR3 is 16 amino acids long. CDR1 and CDR2 (germline): SGHVS, FNYEAQ. Trimming left V 1 base short and J 5 bases short, with 14 bases between. The CDR3 sequence is CASSLVAGTENEKLFF. The CDR3 DNA is TGTGCCAGCAGCTTAGTCGCCGGGACTGAAAATGAAAAACTGTTTTTT.

This clone was counted a single time. The chain carries TRBV5-1 and TRBJ2-7; 7 bases match TRBD1. Looked up from germline, CDR1 is SGHRS and CDR2 is YFSETQ. This CDR3 spans 14 amino acids. V trimming: 4 bases; J trimming: 6 bases; junction bases outside the gene matches: 10. CDR3 sequence: CASSHDRDWGEQYF. CDR3 nucleotides: TGCGCCAGCAGCCACGACAGGGATTGGGGCGAGCAGTACTTC.

CDR3 amino acids: CASSLGSGSVYNEQFF. CDR3 DNA sequence: TGTGCCAGCAGCTTGGGTAGCGGGAGCGTCTACAATGAGCAGTTCTTC. The chain recombines TRBV7-8 with TRBJ2-1; 9 bases agree with TRBD2. V trimming: 3 bases; J trimming: 3 bases; junction bases outside the gene matches: 6. The germline V gene has CDR1 SGHVS and CDR2 FQNEAQ. The CDR3 extends over 16 amino acids.

The V call is TRBV7-2, the J call TRBJ1-1, with a possible D match to TRBD1 (5 bases). Germline assignment: CDR1 SGHTA and CDR2 FQGNSA. V was pared by 0 bases and J by 0 bases, with 14 bases between. This CDR3 is built from 17 residues. CDR3 sequence reads: CASSLATGEGMNTEAFF. The DNA for the CDR3 is TGTGCCAGCAGCTTAGCGACGGGGGAGGGAATGAACACTGAAGCTTTCTTT.

The chain employs TRBV18 and TRBJ2-7; a weak D match, TRBD2 (6 bases). Germline CDR1 and CDR2: KGHSH and LQKENI. CDR3 length equals 17 residues. V dropped 5 bases and J dropped 3 bases, with 23 bases sitting between them. The CDR3 sequence is CASSSDWGMAGFYEQYF. As DNA, the CDR3 is TGTGCCAGCTCATCCGACTGGGGTATGGCGGGATTCTACGAGCAGTACTTC. The full variable domain, completed using reference TRBV18 and TRBJ2-7, is NAGVMQNPRHLVRRRGQEARLRCSPMKGHSHVYWYRQLPEEGLKFMVYLQKENIIDESGMPKERFSAEFPKEGPSILRIQQVVRGDSAAYFCASSSDWGMAGFYEQYFGPGTRLTVT.

The chain links TRBV28 to TRBJ2-1; TRBD2 might be the D (6 bases). CDR1 is MDHEN and CDR2 is SYDVKM in the germline V gene. The CDR3 spans 13 residues. V lost 7 bases, J lost 8 bases, and 15 bases lay in between. The CDR3 protein is CASTETRLYEQFF. The CDR3 DNA reads TGTGCCAGCACCGAGACTAGGCTCTATGAGCAGTTCTTC.

This clone was recorded only once. The V and J genes are TRBV7-9 and TRBJ1-2; no firm D call. CDR3 length: 12 amino acids. Germline CDR1 and CDR2: SEHNR and FQNEAQ (reference sequence). V dropped 4 bases and J dropped 8 bases, with 11 bases sitting between them. Here the CDR3 reads CASSSSTEGYTF. The CDR3 nucleotides are TGTGCCAGCAGCTCAAGCACGGAGGGCTACACCTTC.

The rearrangement uses TRBV30 and TRBJ1-2; 7 nucleotides line up with TRBD1. The CDR3 contains 13 residues. V lost 2 bases, J lost 2 bases, and 2 bases stayed unmatched. The germline V gene encodes CDR1 GTSNPN and CDR2 SVGIG (reference sequence). CDR3 DNA sequence: TGTGCCTGGAGTATAGGGGGCAACTATGGCTACACCTTC. Translated, it gives CAWSIGGNYGYTF.